The entry below describes one T cell receptor (beta chain). The antigen remains unidentified. This specimen comes from a study of cytomegalovirus exposure and HLA in healthy donors. With 60 Vbeta and 13 Jbeta primers, the PCR was carried out. Assay used: immunoSEQ multiplex PCR; TCRdb lists only in-frame clones, some missing. The sample totals around 100,000 clones. General study results and limits: A later analysis linked a missense DCLRE1C variant to TCR beta V- and J-gene trimming. Apart from CMV serostatus, no immune exposure information was available.

The germline gives CDR1 SNHLY, CDR2 FYNNEI. Between the trimmed V and J ends, which lost 6 bases and 4 bases, there was a span of 12 bases. CDR3 length: 13 amino acids. The J gene is TRBJ1-2, the V gene TRBV2; D unresolved. Material: PBMCs. The TCR originated in a man aged 50 to 60 in good health and CMV-seronegative. CDR3 loop: CASSLAVSYGYTF. The CDR3 coding sequence is TGTGCCAGCAGCCTGGCGGTCAGCTATGGCTACACCTTC.